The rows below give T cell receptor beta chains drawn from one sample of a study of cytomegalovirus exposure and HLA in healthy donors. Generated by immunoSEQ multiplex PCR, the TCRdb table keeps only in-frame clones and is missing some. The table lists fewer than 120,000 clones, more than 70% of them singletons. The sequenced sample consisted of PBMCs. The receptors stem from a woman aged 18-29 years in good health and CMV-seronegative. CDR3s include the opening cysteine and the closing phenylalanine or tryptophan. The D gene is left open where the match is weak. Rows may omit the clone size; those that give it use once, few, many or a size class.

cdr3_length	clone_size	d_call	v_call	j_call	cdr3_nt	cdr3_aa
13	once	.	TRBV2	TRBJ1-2	TGTGCCAGCAGATGGACAGCTAACTATGGCTACACCTTC	CASRWTANYGYTF
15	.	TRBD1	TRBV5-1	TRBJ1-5	TGCGCCAGCAGCTTAAGGACAGGAGGCAATCAGCCCCAGCATTTT	CASSLRTGGNQPQHF
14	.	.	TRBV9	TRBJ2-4	TGTGCCAGCAGCGCGGGACTCTACAAAAACATTCAGTACTTC	CASSAGLYKNIQYF
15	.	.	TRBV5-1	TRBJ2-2	TGCGCCAGCAGCGTCCAGGGGAGCGGGGCCGGGGAGCTGTTTTTT	CASSVQGSGAGELFF
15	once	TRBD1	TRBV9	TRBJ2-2	TGTGCCAGTAGTAGGGACAGGGGGAACACCGGGGAGCTGTTTTTT	CASSRDRGNTGELFF
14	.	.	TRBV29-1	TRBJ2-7	TGCAGCGTTGGTTCCTTTAGCGGAGGTTACGAGCAGTACTTC	CSVGSFSGGYEQYF
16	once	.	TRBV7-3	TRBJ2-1	TGTGCCAGCAGCGGGCAGGGGCCAGTGTCCTACAATGAGCAGTTCTTC	CASSGQGPVSYNEQFF
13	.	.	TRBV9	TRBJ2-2	TGTGCCAGCAGCTTACAGGGAGCCGGGGAGCTGTTTTTT	CASSLQGAGELFF
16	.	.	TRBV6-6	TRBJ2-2	TGTGCCAGCAGTTACTCGACTTTGTCAGTCACCGGGGAGCTGTTTTTT	CASSYSTLSVTGELFF
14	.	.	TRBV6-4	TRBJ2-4	TGTGCCACCCAGACCGGACTGGCCAAAAACATTCAGTACTTC	CATQTGLAKNIQYF
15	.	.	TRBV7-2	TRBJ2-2	TGTGCCAGCAGCTCCGCAACTGTCCCCACCGGGGAGCTGTTTTTT	CASSSATVPTGELFF
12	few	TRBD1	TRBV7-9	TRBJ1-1	TGTGCCAGCAGTCGACAGGGGCGGGAAGCTTTCTTT	CASSRQGREAFF
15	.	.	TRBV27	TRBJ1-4	TGTGCCAGCAGTTTAGCGGGGGCAACTAATGAAAAACTGTTTTTT	CASSLAGATNEKLFF
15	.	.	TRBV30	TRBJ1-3	TGTGCCTGGACCGCCGGGACACAATCGAGAAACACCATATATTTT	CAWTAGTQSRNTIYF
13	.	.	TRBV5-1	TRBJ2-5	TGCGCCAGCAGCTCTAATGCACAAGAGACCCAGTACTTC	CASSSNAQETQYF
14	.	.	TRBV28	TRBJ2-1	TGTGCCAGCAGTTCCCCGCCGGGAGCGTATGAGCAGTTCTTC	CASSSPPGAYEQFF
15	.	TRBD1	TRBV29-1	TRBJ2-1	TGCAGCGTTAAGGACACGACAGGGATATCCAATGAGCAGTTCTTC	CSVKDTTGISNEQFF
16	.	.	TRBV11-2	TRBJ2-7	TGTGCCAGCAGCGATCCTAGCGCCGGGAGAGGTTACGAGCAGTACTTC	CASSDPSAGRGYEQYF
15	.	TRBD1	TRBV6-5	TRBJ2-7	TGTGCCAGCAGTTACGGACAGGGCTCCTCCTACGAGCAGTACTTC	CASSYGQGSSYEQYF
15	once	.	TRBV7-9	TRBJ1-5	TGTGCCAGCAGCGATCGGGGGGGCGGCAATCAGCCCCAGCATTTT	CASSDRGGGNQPQHF